This passage covers 12 T cell receptor beta chains from one sample sequenced in a study of shared clonotypes between healthy human individuals (dated by TCRdb to 2018 to 2021). Library prep was done by the immunoSEQ multiplex PCR assay. In its TCRdb copy, this immuneACCESS table keeps in-frame sequences only and misses some clones. Where compared with another copy, unresolved V genes explain less than half of these, and the others have no known cause. The sample table contains 2 million to 2.5 million clones; only one count was recorded for approximately 94% of them. The top ten clonotypes cover roughly 0.13% of the sample. Sequenced input: naive CD4+ T cells sorted from blood. Taken with the paper, the label for cell subset or site translates to: CD45RA+ positively selected. The receptors derive from a man aged 18 to 29 in good health.

V is TRBV7-2 and J is TRBJ1-2; no clear D. Looked up from germline, CDR1 is SGHTA and CDR2 is FQGNSA. Trimming shortened V by 5 bases and J by 3 bases, and 13 bases separated the two germline ends. This CDR3 is 14 amino acids long. The CDR3 reads CASSPGAEHYGYTF. As DNA, the CDR3 is TGTGCCAGCAGCCCCGGCGCGGAACACTATGGCTACACCTTC.

The gene calls are TRBV11-3 and TRBJ2-1; D might be TRBD1 (6 bases). Trimming took off 3 bases at V and 8 bases at J, with 20 bases between the two ends. Germline-derived CDR1 and CDR2 are SGHNT and YENEEA. The CDR3 runs to 16 residues. CDR3 residues: CASSFSPDSPNDEQFF. The CDR3 coding sequence is TGTGCCAGCAGCTTTAGCCCGGACAGCCCCAATGATGAGCAGTTCTTC.

The V and J genes are TRBV6-6 and TRBJ2-7; 9 nucleotides line up with TRBD1. The CDR3 runs to 16 residues. The germline V gene encodes CDR1 MNHNY and CDR2 SVGAGI (reference sequence). V shed 6 bases, J shed 0 bases, and the junction held 9 bases outside the gene matches. The CDR3, as DNA: TGTGCCAGCAGCAAGAGGGACAGGGTAAGCTCCTACGAGCAGTACTTC. This gives the protein CASSKRDRVSSYEQYF.

This chain joins TRBV6-4 and TRBJ2-5; maybe TRBD1 (5 bases). The CDR3 consists of 13 residues. CDR1 is MRHNA and CDR2 is SNTAGT in the germline V gene. Deletions cut 4 bases from V and 4 bases from J, with 10 bases between. CDR3: CASSVGPRETQYF. The CDR3 DNA is TGTGCCAGCAGTGTGGGGCCACGAGAGACCCAGTACTTC.

This clone showed up just once. V is TRBV6-1 and J is TRBJ2-1, with 12 bases aligning to TRBD2. The CDR3 covers 16 residues. CDR1 MNHNS and CDR2 SASEGT come from the germline V gene. Unmatched junction bases numbered 6, after V lost 2 bases and J lost 7 bases. The CDR3 loop reads CASSERGLAGKNEQFF. For the CDR3, the DNA is TGTGCCAGCAGTGAAAGAGGACTAGCGGGGAAGAATGAGCAGTTCTTC.

The J gene is TRBJ1-4, the V gene TRBV2, with no clear D. Trimming shortened V by 10 bases and J by 0 bases, and 9 bases separated the two germline ends. CDR1 is SNHLY, CDR2 FYNNEI, per germline. This CDR3 spans 13 amino acids. DNA of the CDR3: TGTGCCACCCTCCTTGCAACTAATGAAAAACTGTTTTTT. Translating it yields CATLLATNEKLFF.

This chain links TRBV4-1 with TRBJ1-3; D ambiguous. Germline-derived CDR1 and CDR2 are MGHRA and YSYEKL. The CDR3 is 16 residues long. Trimming removed 4 bases at V and 0 bases at J, with 13 bases between. In DNA form, the CDR3 reads TGCGCCAGCAGCCCGTTGGGAGAGGCCTCTGGAAACACCATATATTTT. It encodes CASSPLGEASGNTIYF.

Worth noting for this clone: The sample contains more than one DNA sequence encoding this CDR3. The chain couples TRBV19 to TRBJ2-1, with 8 positions matching TRBD2. This CDR3 has 15 amino acids. Germline V gene data show CDR1 as LNHDA and CDR2 as SQIVND (reference sequence). V shed 6 bases, J shed 0 bases, and the junction held 4 bases outside the gene matches. CDR3 region: CASSISGSSYNEQFF. The CDR3 bases are TGTGCCAGTAGCATCAGCGGGAGCTCCTACAATGAGCAGTTCTTC. The full variable domain, rest sourced from reference TRBV19 and TRBJ2-1, is DGGITQSPKYLFRKEGQNVTLSCEQNLNHDAMYWYRQDPGQGLRLIYYSQIVNDFQKGDIAEGYSVSREKKESFPLTVTSAQKNPTAFYLCASSISGSSYNEQFFGPGTRLTVL.

With respect to this clone: Other DNA sequences in the same sample also yield this CDR3. The chain has TRBV27 and TRBJ1-5; unclear D gene. V was shortened by 3 bases and J by 2 bases, with 8 bases between the two germline ends. The germline CDR1 and CDR2 sequences are MNHEY and SMNVEV (reference sequence). The CDR3 totals 14 residues. CDR3 bases: TGTGCCAGCAGTTTGGGTACCGGCAATCAGCCCCAGCATTTT. Translated, it gives CASSLGTGNQPQHF.

This chain connects TRBV7-2 to TRBJ1-1; D gene ambiguous. V was pared by 1 base and J by 0 bases, with 9 bases between. CDR1 is SGHTA and CDR2 is FQGNSA in the germline V gene. CDR3 length: 15 amino acids. The CDR3 region is CASSLDTALNTEAFF. In DNA, the CDR3 is TGTGCCAGCAGCTTAGACACAGCCCTGAACACTGAAGCTTTCTTT.

V is TRBV4-3 and J is TRBJ1-4, with D hard to call. V gave up 0 bases and J gave up 8 bases, with 4 bases separating them. Germline CDR1 and CDR2: LGHNA and YSLEER. This CDR3 has 12 amino acids. Here the CDR3 reads CASSQDREKLFF. In DNA form, the CDR3 reads TGCGCCAGCAGCCAAGATCGGGAAAAACTGTTTTTT.

The chain combines TRBV11-2 with TRBJ1-6; 9 bases are a match to TRBD1. Germline V gene sequence: CDR1 SGHAT, CDR2 FQNNGV. V lost 1 base and J lost 10; bases outside the gene matches: 14. The CDR3 length is 18 residues. The CDR3 sequence: CASSLVGPIQGARSPLHF. CDR3 bases: TGTGCCAGCAGCTTAGTAGGCCCAATACAGGGGGCTCGGTCACCCCTCCACTTT. The whole variable domain, remainder taken from reference TRBV11-2 and TRBJ1-6, is EAGVAQSPRYKIIEKRQSVAFWCNPISGHATLYWYQQILGQGPKLLIQFQNNGVVDDSQLPKDRFSAERLKGVDSTLKIQPAKLEDSAVYLCASSLVGPIQGARSPLHFGNGTRLTVT.